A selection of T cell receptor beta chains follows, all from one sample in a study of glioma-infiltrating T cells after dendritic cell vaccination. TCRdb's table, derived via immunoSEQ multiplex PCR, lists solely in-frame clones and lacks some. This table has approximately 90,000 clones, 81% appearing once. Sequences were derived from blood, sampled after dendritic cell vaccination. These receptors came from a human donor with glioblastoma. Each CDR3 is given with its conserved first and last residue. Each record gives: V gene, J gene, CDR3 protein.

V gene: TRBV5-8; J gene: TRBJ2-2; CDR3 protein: CASSWGQSRTGELFF
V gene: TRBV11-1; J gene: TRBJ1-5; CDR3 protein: CATKTGGSNQPQHF
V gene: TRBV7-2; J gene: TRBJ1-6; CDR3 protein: CASSLDGQGASPLHF
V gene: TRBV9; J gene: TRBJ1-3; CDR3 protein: CASNKDSSGNTIYF
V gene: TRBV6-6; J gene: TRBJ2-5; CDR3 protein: CASSGQLQETQYF
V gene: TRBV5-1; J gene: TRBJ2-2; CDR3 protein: CASSWRSGTIDTGELFF
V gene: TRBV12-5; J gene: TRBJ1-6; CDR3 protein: CASGLKAGSSYNSPLHF
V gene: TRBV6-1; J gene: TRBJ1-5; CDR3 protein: CASLGKGNQPQHF
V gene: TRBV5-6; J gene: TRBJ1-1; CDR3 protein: CASSNRGGGNTEAFF
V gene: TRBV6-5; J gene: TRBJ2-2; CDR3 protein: CASSYGTGRSTGELFF
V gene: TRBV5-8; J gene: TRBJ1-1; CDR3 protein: CASSLLLSQAFF
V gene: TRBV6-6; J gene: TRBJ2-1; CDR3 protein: CASNLQGSRNNEQFF
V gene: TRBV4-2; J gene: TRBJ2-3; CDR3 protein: CASSQGGIADTDTQYF
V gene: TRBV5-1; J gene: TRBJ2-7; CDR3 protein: CASSPLTSGPYEQYF
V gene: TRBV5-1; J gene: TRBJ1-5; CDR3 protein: CASSLAGYSNQPQHF
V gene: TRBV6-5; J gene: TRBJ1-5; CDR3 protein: CASSYRGYSNQPQHF
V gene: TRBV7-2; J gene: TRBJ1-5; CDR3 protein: CASSLVNSNQPQHF
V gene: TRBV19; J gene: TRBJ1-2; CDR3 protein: CASSLGTTNYGYTF
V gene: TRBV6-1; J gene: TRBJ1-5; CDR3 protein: CASSDRNHNQPQHF
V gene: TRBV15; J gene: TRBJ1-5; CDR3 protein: CATSRDRGQGNQPQHF
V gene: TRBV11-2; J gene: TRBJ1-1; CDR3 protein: CASSLAGGTSRVEAFF
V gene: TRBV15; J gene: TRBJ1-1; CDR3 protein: CATSRRENTEAFF
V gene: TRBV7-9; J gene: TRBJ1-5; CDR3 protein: CASSSDRRKPQHF
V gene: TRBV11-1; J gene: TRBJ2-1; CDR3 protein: CASSLERGGTGLGEQFF
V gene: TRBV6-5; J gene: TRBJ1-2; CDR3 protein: CASTGGGHLGGYTF
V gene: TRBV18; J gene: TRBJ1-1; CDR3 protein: CASSRETFTYAEAFF
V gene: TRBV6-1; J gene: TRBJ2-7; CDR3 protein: CASSEAAGSSYEQYF
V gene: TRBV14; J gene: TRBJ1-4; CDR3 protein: CASSQDRGRRPNEKLFF
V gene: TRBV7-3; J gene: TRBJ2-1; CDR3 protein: CASSLGANEQFF
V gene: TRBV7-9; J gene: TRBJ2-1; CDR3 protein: CASSLLAGGPEEQFF
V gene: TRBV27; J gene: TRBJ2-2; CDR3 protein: CASSPRGSGSVGELFF
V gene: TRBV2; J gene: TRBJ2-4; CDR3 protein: CASRDRDNIQYF
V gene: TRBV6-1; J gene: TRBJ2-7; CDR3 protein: CASSEGLSPYEQYF
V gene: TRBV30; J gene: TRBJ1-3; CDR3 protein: CAWRGTGTGNTIYF
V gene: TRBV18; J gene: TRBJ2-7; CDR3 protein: CASSPPTVSEQYF
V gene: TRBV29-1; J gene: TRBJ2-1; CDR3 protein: CSVEIGQGAGNEQFF
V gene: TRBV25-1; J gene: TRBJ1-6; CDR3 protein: CASSAGSGLSLHF
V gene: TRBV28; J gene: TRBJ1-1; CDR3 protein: CASSLYRGATEAFF
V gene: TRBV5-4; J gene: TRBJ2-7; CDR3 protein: CASSSDSFGEQYF
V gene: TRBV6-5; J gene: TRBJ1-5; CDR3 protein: CASMELGTNQPQHF
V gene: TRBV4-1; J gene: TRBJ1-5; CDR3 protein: CASSTNDGSLSNQPQHF
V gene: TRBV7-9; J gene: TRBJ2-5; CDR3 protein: CASSTSGGVQETQYF
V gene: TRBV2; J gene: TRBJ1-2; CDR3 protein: CASSVEGLANYGYTF
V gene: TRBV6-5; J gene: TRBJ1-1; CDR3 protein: CASSYGVRDTEAFF
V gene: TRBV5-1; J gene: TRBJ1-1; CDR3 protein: CASSADREAFF
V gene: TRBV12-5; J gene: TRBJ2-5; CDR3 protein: CASGPAGGPETQYF
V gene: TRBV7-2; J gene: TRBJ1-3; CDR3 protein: CASSARGAGNTIYF
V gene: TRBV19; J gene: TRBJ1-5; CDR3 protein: CASSRREGGTGDQPQHF
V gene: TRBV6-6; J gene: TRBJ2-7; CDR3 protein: CASSYPAGISYEQYF
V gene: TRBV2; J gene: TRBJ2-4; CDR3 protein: CATRERIAKNIQYF
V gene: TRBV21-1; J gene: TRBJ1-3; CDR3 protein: CASSKERGWGSGNTIYF
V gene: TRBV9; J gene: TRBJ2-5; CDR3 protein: CASSSQGPETQYF
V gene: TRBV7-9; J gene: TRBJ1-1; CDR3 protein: CASSSREAFF